These 9 T cell receptor beta chains came from one sample sequenced in a study of OX40 agonist ivuxolimab in advanced cancers. The method was the immunoSEQ multiplex PCR assay. TCRdb obtained this table from immuneACCESS and retained in-frame rearrangements with V and J assigned. These tables miss some clones; where compared with another copy, unresolved V genes account for less than half of the shortfall, and the remainder is unexplained. Counted in this sample were 20,000 to 30,000 clones; roughly 90% of them appeared once. 49% of the sample belongs to the ten largest clones. The sample consisted of CD4+ or CD8+ T cells sorted from blood, taken in a trial of the OX40 agonist ivuxolimab. The receptors here all came from an adult with an advanced solid tumor such as melanoma, head and neck, liver or kidney cancer.

This clone showed up just a few times. CDR3 nucleotides: TGTGCCAGCAGTCAGGGACTAGCCTACGAGCAGTACTTC. Its translation: CASSQGLAYEQYF. The J gene is TRBJ2-7, the V gene TRBV2, with 8 bases fitting TRBD2. Germline V gene sequence: CDR1 SNHLY, CDR2 FYNNEI. Losses at the gene ends were 5 bases for V and 2 bases for J; bases not matched to a gene: 2. This CDR3 has 13 amino acids.

This chain connects TRBV4-2 to TRBJ2-1; 7 nucleotides line up with TRBD1. V trimming: 4 bases; J trimming: 2 bases; junction bases outside the gene matches: 8. Germline V gives CDR1 LGHNA, CDR2 YNFKEQ. The CDR3 extends over 16 amino acids. The CDR3: CASSLKRQGAYNEQFF. The CDR3 DNA reads as TGTGCCAGCAGCCTTAAGCGACAGGGTGCCTACAATGAGCAGTTCTTC.

The chain uses TRBV28 and TRBJ2-5; TRBD1 aligns across 7 bases. This CDR3 has 15 amino acids. Losses at the gene ends were 2 bases for V and 7 bases for J; bases not matched to a gene: 10. CDR1 MDHEN and CDR2 SYDVKM come from the germline V gene. The CDR3 nucleotides are TGTGCCAGCAGTTTAATAGGGGGCCTGAGAGGGACCCAGTACTTC. This encodes CASSLIGGLRGTQYF.

J is TRBJ2-1 and V is TRBV5-1, with 10 positions matching TRBD2. Unmatched junction bases numbered 4, after V lost 4 bases and J lost 3 bases. This CDR3 region has 15 residues. Per the germline V gene, CDR1 is SGHRS and CDR2 is YFSETQ. CDR3 residues: CASSPTSGIYNEQFF. The DNA of the CDR3 is TGCGCCAGCAGCCCCACTAGCGGGATCTACAATGAGCAGTTCTTC.

The count of this clone is one. This rearrangement joins TRBV7-2 to TRBJ2-5; tentative D call: TRBD1 (5 bases). The germline CDR1 and CDR2 sequences are SGHTA and FQGNSA. This CDR3 is built from 12 residues. V dropped 5 bases and J dropped 5 bases, with 9 bases sitting between them. This CDR3 reads CASSAAGETQYF. CDR3 sequence (DNA): TGTGCCAGCAGCGCAGCAGGGGAGACCCAGTACTTC.

The J gene is TRBJ2-5, the V gene TRBV6-1, with 14 bases lining up with TRBD2. The CDR3 sequence is 16 residues long. Germline CDR1 MNHNS, CDR2 SASEGT. The V and J ends lost 3 bases and 4 bases, in that order; junction bases with no gene match: 4. The CDR3 is CASSETSGRGSETQYF. CDR3 in DNA: TGTGCCAGCAGTGAGACTAGCGGGAGGGGATCAGAGACCCAGTACTTC.

The rearrangement uses TRBV9 and TRBJ2-7; 9 bases align to TRBD2. In germline, CDR1 is SGDLS, CDR2 YYNGEE. The V gene end was trimmed by 4 bases and the J gene end by 7 bases; junction bases not matched to a gene: 9. The CDR3 has 14 amino acids. CDR3 in DNA: TGTGCCAGCAGCCCGAGCGGGGGGTGGAGGGAGCAGTACTTC. Its protein is CASSPSGGWREQYF.

This sequence joins TRBV18 and TRBJ2-6; D may be TRBD1 or TRBD2 (5 bases each). The CDR3 loop spans 15 amino acids. V was pared by 3 bases and J by 5 bases, with 11 bases between. Germline loops: CDR1 KGHSH, CDR2 LQKENI. The CDR3 spells CASSPDTSWANVLTF. In DNA form, the CDR3 reads TGTGCCAGCTCACCGGACACTAGTTGGGCCAACGTCCTGACTTTC.

J is TRBJ2-7 and V is TRBV28; tentative D call: TRBD2 (5 bases). Germline V lookup: CDR1 MDHEN, CDR2 SYDVKM. Trimming left V 4 bases short and J 7 bases short, with 20 bases between. The CDR3 spans 15 residues. The CDR3 here is CASSWEPENVGEQYF. The CDR3 coding sequence is TGTGCCAGCAGTTGGGAGCCTGAGAATGTGGGGGAGCAGTACTTC.